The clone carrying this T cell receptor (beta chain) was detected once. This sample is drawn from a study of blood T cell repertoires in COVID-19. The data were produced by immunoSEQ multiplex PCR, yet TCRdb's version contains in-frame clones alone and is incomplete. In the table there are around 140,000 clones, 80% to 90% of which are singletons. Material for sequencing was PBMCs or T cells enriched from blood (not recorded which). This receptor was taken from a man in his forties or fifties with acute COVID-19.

The chain's CDR3 is CASSPGSEQFF. Written as DNA, the CDR3 is TGCGCCAGCAGCCCGGGGAGTGAGCAGTTCTTC. The chain couples TRBV4-1 to TRBJ2-1; D perhaps matches TRBD2 (5 bases). V was clipped by 4 bases and J by 9 bases, with 7 bases between them. The CDR3 length is 11 residues. Germline V gene data show CDR1 as MGHRA and CDR2 as YSYEKL.